A single T cell receptor (beta chain) is shown here with its context. This specimen belongs to a study of blood T cell repertoires in COVID-19. Background on the study: Acute-phase and convalescent COVID-19 samples originated in the United States, Italy and Spain. The analysed material was cDNA or gDNA that came from T cells, B-cell-depleted T cells, or PBMCs.

Study processing details: From reference gene primer amplification, estimates of nucleated cell counts were derived. Profiling relied on immunoSEQ multiplex PCR, and the TCRdb table lists in-frame clones only, not all of them. That table furnishes V, J and clone size, whereas the DNA furnished D and trimming. The sample records 200,000 to 250,000 clones, 65% to 85% being singletons. Germline CDR1 and CDR2: SGHTA and FQGNSA. This CDR3 comprises 14 residues. V lost 1 base and J 5 bases, leaving 11 bases between the germline ends. Sequenced material: peripheral blood. This sequence was found in a woman aged 60-75 years with acute or convalescent COVID-19. V usage is TRBV7-2 and J usage is TRBJ2-5; D not resolved. CDR3: CASSLGYASETQYF. CDR3 DNA sequence: TGTGCCAGCAGCTTAGGGTATGCAAGCGAGACCCAGTACTTC.